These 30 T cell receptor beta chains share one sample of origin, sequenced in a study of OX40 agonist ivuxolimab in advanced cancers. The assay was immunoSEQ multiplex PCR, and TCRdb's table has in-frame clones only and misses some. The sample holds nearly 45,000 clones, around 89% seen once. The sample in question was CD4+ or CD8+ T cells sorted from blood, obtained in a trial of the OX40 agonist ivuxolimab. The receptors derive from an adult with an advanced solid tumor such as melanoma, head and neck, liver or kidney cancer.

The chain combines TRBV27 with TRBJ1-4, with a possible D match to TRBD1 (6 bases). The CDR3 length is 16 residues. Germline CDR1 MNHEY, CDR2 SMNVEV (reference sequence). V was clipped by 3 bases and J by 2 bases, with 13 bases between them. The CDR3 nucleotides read TGTGCCAGCAGTTTTCGCAGGGGAAGGACTAATGAAAAACTGTTTTTT. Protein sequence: CASSFRRGRTNEKLFF.

CDR3 DNA sequence: TGTGCCAGCAAAGGGGGCACTGAAGCTTTCTTT. It is translated as CASKGGTEAFF. The chain combines TRBV27 with TRBJ1-1; D possibly corresponds to TRBD1 (6 bases). The germline CDR1 and CDR2 sequences are MNHEY and SMNVEV (reference sequence). The CDR3 contains 11 residues. V was pared by 7 bases and J by 4 bases, with 7 bases between.

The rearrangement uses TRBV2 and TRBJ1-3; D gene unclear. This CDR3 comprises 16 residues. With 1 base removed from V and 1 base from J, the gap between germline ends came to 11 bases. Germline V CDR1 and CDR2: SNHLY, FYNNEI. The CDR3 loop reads CASSEGLEGSGNTIYF. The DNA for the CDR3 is TGTGCCAGCAGTGAAGGATTAGAGGGTTCTGGAAACACCATATATTTT.

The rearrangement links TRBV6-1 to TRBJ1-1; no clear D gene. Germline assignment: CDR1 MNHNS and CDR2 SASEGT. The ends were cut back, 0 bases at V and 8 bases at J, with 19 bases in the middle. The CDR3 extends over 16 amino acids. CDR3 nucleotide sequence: TGTGCCAGCAGTGAAGCCACAGTGCGATATTTCTCCGAAGCTTTCTTT. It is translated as CASSEATVRYFSEAFF.

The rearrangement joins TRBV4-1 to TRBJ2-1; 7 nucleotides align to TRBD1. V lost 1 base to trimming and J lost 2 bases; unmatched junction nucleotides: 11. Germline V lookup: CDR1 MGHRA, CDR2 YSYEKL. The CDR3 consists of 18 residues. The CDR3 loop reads CASSQVLDRAGTYNEQFF. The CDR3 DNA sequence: TGCGCCAGCAGCCAAGTACTAGACAGGGCCGGGACCTACAATGAGCAGTTCTTC.

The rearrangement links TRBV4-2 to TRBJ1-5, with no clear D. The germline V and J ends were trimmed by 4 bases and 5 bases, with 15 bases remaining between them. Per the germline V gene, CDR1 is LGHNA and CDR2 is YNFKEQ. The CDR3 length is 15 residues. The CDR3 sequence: CASSRGFLSDQPQHF. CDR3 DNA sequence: TGTGCCAGCAGCCGGGGTTTCTTAAGTGATCAGCCCCAGCATTTT.

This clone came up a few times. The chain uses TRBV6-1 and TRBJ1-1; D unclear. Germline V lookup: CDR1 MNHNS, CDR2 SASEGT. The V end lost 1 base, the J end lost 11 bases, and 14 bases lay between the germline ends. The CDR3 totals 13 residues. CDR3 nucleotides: TGTGCCAGCAGTGAAGTGGTCGGGGTTGTCGCTTTCTTT. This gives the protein CASSEVVGVVAFF.

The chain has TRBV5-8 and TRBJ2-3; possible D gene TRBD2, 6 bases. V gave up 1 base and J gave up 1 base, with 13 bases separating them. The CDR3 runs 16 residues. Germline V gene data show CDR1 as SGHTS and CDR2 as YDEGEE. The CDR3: CASSLRGGLGTDTQYF. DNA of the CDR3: TGTGCCAGCAGCTTGAGGGGAGGTCTAGGCACAGATACGCAGTATTTT.

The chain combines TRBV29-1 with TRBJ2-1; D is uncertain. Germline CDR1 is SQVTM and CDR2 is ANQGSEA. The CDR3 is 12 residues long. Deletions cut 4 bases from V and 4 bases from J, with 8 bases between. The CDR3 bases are TGCAGCGTTGTCTGGGGTTACAATGAGCAGTTCTTC. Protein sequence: CSVVWGYNEQFF.

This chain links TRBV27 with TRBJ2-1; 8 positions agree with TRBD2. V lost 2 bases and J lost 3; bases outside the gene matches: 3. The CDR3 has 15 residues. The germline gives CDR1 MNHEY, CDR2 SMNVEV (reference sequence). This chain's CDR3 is CASSLGTRVYNEQFF. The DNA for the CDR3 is TGTGCCAGCAGTTTAGGGACTAGAGTCTACAATGAGCAGTTCTTC.

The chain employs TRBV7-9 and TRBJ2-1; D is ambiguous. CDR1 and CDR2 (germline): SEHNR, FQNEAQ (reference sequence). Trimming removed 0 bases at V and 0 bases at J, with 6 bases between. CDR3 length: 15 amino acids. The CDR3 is CASSLAPISYNEQFF. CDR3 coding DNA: TGTGCCAGCAGCTTAGCTCCGATCTCCTACAATGAGCAGTTCTTC.

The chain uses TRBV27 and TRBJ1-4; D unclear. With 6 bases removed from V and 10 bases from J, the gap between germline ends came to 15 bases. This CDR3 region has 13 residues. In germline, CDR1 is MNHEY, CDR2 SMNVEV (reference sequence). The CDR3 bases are TGTGCCAGCAGCCCGGGTCTCGTTGCAAAACTGTTTTTT. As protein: CASSPGLVAKLFF. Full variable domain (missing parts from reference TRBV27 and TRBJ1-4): EAQVTQNPRYLITVTGKKLTVTCSQNMNHEYMSWYRQDPGLGLRQIYYSMNVEVTDKGDVPEGYKVSRKEKRNFPLILESPSPNQTSLYFCASSPGLVAKLFFGSGTQLSVL.

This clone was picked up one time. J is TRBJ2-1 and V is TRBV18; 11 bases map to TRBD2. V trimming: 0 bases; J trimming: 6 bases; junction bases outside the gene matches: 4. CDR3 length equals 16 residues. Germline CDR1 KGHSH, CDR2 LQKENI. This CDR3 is CASSPPRLAGGNEQFF. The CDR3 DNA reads TGTGCCAGCTCACCACCGCGGCTAGCGGGAGGCAATGAGCAGTTCTTC.

The CDR3 loop is CASSDPPGQGACEQFF. The DNA for the CDR3 is TGTGCCAGCAGCGATCCTCCGGGACAGGGGGCGTGTGAGCAGTTCTTC. The chain is built from TRBV21-1 and TRBJ2-1; the listed D gene, TRBD1, was not tested against the DNA. TRBV21-1 counts as a pseudogene. The CDR3 has 16 residues.

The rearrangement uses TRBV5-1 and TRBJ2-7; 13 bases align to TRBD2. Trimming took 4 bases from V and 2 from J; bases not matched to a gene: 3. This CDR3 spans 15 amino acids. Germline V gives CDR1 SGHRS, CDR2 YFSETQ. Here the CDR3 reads CASSPGLAGTYEQYF. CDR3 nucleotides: TGCGCCAGCAGCCCGGGACTAGCGGGGACCTACGAGCAGTACTTC.

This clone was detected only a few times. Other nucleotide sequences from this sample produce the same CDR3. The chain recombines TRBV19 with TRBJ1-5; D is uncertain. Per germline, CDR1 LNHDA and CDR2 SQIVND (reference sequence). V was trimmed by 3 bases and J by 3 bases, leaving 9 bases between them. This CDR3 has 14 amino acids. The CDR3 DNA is TGTGCCAGTAGTATTCGAGATAACAATCAGCCCCAGCATTTT. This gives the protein CASSIRDNNQPQHF.

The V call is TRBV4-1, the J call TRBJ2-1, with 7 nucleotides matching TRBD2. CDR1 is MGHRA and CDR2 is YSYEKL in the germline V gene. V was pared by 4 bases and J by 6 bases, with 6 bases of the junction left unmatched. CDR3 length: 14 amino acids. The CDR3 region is CASSPLGRANEQFF. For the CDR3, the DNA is TGCGCCAGCAGCCCACTTGGGAGGGCCAATGAGCAGTTCTTC.

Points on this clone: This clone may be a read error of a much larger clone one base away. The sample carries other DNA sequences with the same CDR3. The CDR3 DNA reads TGCGCCAGCAGCTTGGCAGGGGACCAGCCCCAGCATTTT. Protein: CASSLAGDQPQHF. The chain employs TRBV5-4 and TRBJ1-5; tentative D call: TRBD1 (6 bases). The CDR3 sequence is 13 residues long. Germline CDR1 and CDR2: SGHNT and YYREEE (reference sequence).

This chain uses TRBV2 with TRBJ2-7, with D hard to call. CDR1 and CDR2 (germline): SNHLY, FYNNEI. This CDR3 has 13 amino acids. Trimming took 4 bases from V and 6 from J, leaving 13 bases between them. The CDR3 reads CASSGSAKIEQYF. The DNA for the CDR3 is TGTGCCAGCAGTGGGTCGGCAAAAATCGAGCAGTACTTC.

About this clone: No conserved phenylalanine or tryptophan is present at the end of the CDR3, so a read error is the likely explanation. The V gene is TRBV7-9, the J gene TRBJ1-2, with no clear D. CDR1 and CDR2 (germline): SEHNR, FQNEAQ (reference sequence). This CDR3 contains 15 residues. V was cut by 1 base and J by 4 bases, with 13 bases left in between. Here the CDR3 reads CASSLVAGESYGYTL. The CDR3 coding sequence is TGTGCCAGCAGCTTAGTGGCGGGCGAATCCTATGGCTACACCCTC.

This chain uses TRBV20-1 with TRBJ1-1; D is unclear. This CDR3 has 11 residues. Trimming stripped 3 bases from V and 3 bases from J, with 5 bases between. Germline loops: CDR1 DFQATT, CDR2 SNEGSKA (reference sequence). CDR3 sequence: CSASTYTEAFF. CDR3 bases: TGCAGTGCTAGCACATACACTGAAGCTTTCTTT.

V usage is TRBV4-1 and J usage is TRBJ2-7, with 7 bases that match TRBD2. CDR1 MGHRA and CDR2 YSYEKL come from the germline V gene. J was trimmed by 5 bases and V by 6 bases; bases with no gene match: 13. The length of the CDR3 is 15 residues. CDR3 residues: CASSTRGGRSDEQYF. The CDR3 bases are TGCGCCAGCAGTACGAGAGGCGGGAGATCGGACGAGCAGTACTTC.

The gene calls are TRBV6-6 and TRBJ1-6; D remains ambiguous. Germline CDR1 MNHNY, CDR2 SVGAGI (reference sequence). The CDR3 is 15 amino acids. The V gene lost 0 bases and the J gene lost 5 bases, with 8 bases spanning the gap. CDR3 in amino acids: CASSYSNMDNSPLHF. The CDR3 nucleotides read TGTGCCAGCAGTTACTCGAACATGGATAATTCACCCCTCCACTTT.

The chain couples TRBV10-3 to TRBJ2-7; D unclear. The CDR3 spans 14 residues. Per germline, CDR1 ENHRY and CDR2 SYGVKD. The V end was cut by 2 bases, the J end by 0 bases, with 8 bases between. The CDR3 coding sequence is TGTGCCATCAGTGAGGTGAAGGTCTCCTACGAGCAGTACTTC. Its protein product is CAISEVKVSYEQYF.

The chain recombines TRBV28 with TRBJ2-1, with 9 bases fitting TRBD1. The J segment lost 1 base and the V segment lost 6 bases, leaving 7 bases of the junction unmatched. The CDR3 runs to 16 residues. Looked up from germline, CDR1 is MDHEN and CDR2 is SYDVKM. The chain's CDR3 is CASRIAGTGSYNEQFF. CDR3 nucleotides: TGTGCCAGCAGAATCGCCGGGACAGGGTCCTACAATGAGCAGTTCTTC.

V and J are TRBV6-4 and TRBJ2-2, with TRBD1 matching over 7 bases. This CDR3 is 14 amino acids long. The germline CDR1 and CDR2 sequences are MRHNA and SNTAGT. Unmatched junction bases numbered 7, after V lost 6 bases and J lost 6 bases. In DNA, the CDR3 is TGTGCCAGCAGACGACTCACAGGGGCCGGGGAGCTGTTTTTT. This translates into CASRRLTGAGELFF.

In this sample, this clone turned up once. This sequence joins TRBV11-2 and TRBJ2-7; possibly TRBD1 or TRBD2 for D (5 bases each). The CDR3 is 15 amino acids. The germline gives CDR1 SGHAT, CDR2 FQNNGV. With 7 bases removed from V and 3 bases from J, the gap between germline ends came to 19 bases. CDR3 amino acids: CASTNTGTAFYEQYF. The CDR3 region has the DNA TGTGCCAGCACCAATACCGGGACGGCCTTCTACGAGCAGTACTTC.

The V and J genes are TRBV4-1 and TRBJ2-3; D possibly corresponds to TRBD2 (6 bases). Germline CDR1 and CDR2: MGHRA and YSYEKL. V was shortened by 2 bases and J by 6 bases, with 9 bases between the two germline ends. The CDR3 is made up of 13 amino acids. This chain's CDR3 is CASSQWEADTQYF. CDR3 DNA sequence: TGCGCCAGCAGCCAATGGGAGGCGGATACGCAGTATTTT.

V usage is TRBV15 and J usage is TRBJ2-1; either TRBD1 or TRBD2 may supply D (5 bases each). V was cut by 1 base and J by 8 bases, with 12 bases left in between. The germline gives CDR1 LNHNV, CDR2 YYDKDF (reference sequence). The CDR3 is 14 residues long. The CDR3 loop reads CATSRVRGDHEQFF. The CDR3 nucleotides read TGTGCCACCAGCAGAGTTCGTGGGGACCATGAGCAGTTCTTC. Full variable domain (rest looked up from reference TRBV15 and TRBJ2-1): DAMVIQNPRYQVTQFGKPVTLSCSQTLNHNVMYWYQQKSSQAPKLLFHYYDKDFNNEADTPDNFQSRRPNTSFCFLDIRSPGLGDTAMYLCATSRVRGDHEQFFGPGTRLTVL.

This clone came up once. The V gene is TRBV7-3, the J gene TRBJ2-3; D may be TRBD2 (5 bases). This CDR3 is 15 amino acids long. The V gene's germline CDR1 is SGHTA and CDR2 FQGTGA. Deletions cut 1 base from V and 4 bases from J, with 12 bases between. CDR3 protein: CASSLIAGPPDTQYF. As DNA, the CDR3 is TGTGCCAGCAGCTTAATTGCGGGCCCCCCAGATACGCAGTATTTT.